The next 20 T cell receptor beta chains were all read from a single sample in a study of shared clonotypes between healthy human individuals. Measured with immunoSEQ multiplex PCR; TCRdb has only the in-frame clones, and not every one. The table shows around 500,000 clones, with 79% occurring only once. Material: PBMCs. These receptors all come from a woman between 40 and 50 years old in good health. Some clones in this sample may be carry-over from other donors' samples.

This clone is a singleton in its sample. The chain joins TRBV9 to TRBJ2-7, with 11 bases that match TRBD2. V lost 4 bases, J lost 2 bases, and 8 bases stayed unmatched. This CDR3 is built from 16 residues. In germline, CDR1 is SGDLS, CDR2 YYNGEE. The CDR3, as DNA: TGTGCCAGCAGCTCCCGGCCGGGACTAGCGGCCTACGAGCAGTACTTC. Translation gives CASSSRPGLAAYEQYF.

This clone was picked up one time. The J gene is TRBJ2-2, the V gene TRBV5-8; 9 bases match TRBD2. Germline V gene data show CDR1 as SGHTS and CDR2 as YDEGEE. Trimming at V came to 1 base and at J to 4 bases, leaving 8 bases not matched to a gene. This CDR3 has 17 residues. The CDR3 spells CASSLISTSGFTGELFF. CDR3 DNA sequence: TGTGCCAGCAGCTTGATATCCACTAGCGGGTTCACCGGGGAGCTGTTTTTT. Full variable domain (rest looked up from reference TRBV5-8 and TRBJ2-2): EAGVTQSPTHLIKTRGQQATLRCSPISGHTSVYWYQQALGLGLQFLLWYDEGEERNRGNFPPRFSGRQFPNYSSELNVNALELEDSALYLCASSLISTSGFTGELFFGEGSRLTVL.

This chain uses TRBV11-2 with TRBJ1-2, with D perhaps TRBD1 (5 bases). This CDR3 spans 13 amino acids. In germline, CDR1 is SGHAT, CDR2 FQNNGV. V lost 5 bases and J lost 6, with 13 bases in between. CDR3 region: CASSPRTGDGYTF. The DNA of the CDR3 is TGTGCCAGCAGCCCCCGAACAGGCGATGGCTACACCTTC.

The genes are TRBV6-5 and TRBJ2-5; 8 bases are a match to TRBD2. Germline trimming cut 6 bases from V and 5 bases from J; bases unmatched to any gene: 5. The CDR3 length is 13 residues. Germline V gives CDR1 MNHEY, CDR2 SVGAGI. The CDR3 nucleotides read TGTGCCAGCAGCCAACCGGGGGGGGAGACCCAGTACTTC. Translated, it gives CASSQPGGETQYF.

This clone was found many times. This chain uses TRBV29-1 with TRBJ2-1; 8 bases align to TRBD2. This CDR3 comprises 16 residues. V lost 7 bases to trimming and J lost 7 bases; unmatched junction nucleotides: 18. Germline CDR1 reads SQVTM; CDR2 reads ANQGSEA. CDR3 residues: CSAQVVGLLAVNEQFF. In DNA form, the CDR3 reads TGCAGCGCTCAAGTTGTAGGGTTACTAGCGGTAAATGAGCAGTTCTTC.

The rearrangement joins TRBV2 to TRBJ2-7; perhaps TRBD2 as D (6 bases). CDR1 SNHLY and CDR2 FYNNEI come from the germline V gene. V gave up 6 bases and J gave up 6 bases, with 15 bases separating them. This CDR3 contains 13 residues. CDR3 region: CASSQGGGLEQYF. CDR3 coding DNA: TGTGCCAGCAGCCAGGGAGGAGGGCTCGAGCAGTACTTC.

The chain uses TRBV6-6 and TRBJ1-1; TRBD1 agrees at 7 bases. CDR1 and CDR2 (germline): MNHNY, SVGAGI (reference sequence). After removal of 5 bases from V and 8 bases from J, the junction contained 5 bases not matched to a gene. The CDR3 length is 12 residues. The CDR3 DNA is TGTGCCAGCAGTCCCCGGGACAGAGAAGCTTTCTTT. Translated: CASSPRDREAFF.

The CDR3 loop reads CASVVAVPPEQFF. As DNA, the CDR3 is TGTGCCAGCGTGGTGGCCGTACCCCCCGAGCAGTTCTTC. This rearrangement joins TRBV6-1 to TRBJ2-1; D gene uncertain. Trimming stripped 8 bases from V and 10 bases from J, with 18 bases between. Looked up from germline, CDR1 is MNHNS and CDR2 is SASEGT. This CDR3 is 13 amino acids long.

This clone was seen at least ten times. The chain links TRBV6-4 to TRBJ2-1; TRBD2 aligns across 13 bases. CDR3 length equals 15 residues. V lost 3 bases, J lost 8 bases, and 4 bases stayed unmatched. Germline assignment: CDR1 MRHNA and CDR2 SNTAGT. The CDR3 sequence is CASSEGTSGNYEQFF. The CDR3 bases are TGTGCCAGCAGTGAGGGGACTAGCGGGAATTATGAGCAGTTCTTC.

This clone was recorded only once. The chain employs TRBV6-1 and TRBJ1-2; 8 bases align to TRBD1. Germline V gives CDR1 MNHNS, CDR2 SASEGT. V dropped 5 bases and J dropped 8; count of bases not matched to a gene: 7. CDR3 length: 13 residues. The CDR3 nucleotides read TGTGCCAGCAGTCCGGACTCAGGGGGCGGCTACACCTTC. Protein product: CASSPDSGGGYTF.

About this clone: The junction differs from germline at one of its ends, possibly a read error. The chain is built from TRBV19 and TRBJ2-1, with TRBD2 matching over 14 bases. This CDR3 has 15 amino acids. In germline, CDR1 is LNHDA, CDR2 SQIVND (reference sequence). In nucleotides, the CDR3 is TGTACCAGTAGTCCGAAGACTAGCGGGAGGGGTGAGCAGTTCTTC. This codes for CTSSPKTSGRGEQFF.

This clone turned up a few times. The V gene is TRBV10-2, the J gene TRBJ2-1, with TRBD2 matching 10 bases. The germline CDR1 and CDR2 sequences are WSHSY and SAAADI. The ends lost 6 bases at V and 3 bases at J; junction bases unmatched: 2. This CDR3 has 14 amino acids. The CDR3, as DNA: TGCGCCAGCAGGCGGACTAGCGGCTACAATGAGCAGTTCTTC. Amino acid sequence: CASRRTSGYNEQFF.

This chain links TRBV30 with TRBJ2-3, with D perhaps TRBD1 (6 bases). The CDR3 runs 14 residues. Germline values: CDR1 GTSNPN, CDR2 SVGIG (reference sequence). The V end lost 0 bases, the J end lost 6 bases, and 13 bases lay between the germline ends. The CDR3 nucleotides are TGTGCCTGGAGTGTTGACAGGATCACGGATACGCAGTATTTT. Translated, it gives CAWSVDRITDTQYF.

The chain carries TRBV6-5 and TRBJ2-1; TRBD2 agrees at 11 bases. CDR3 length: 15 residues. V trimming: 6 bases; J trimming: 3 bases; junction bases outside the gene matches: 4. The germline CDR1 and CDR2 sequences are MNHEY and SVGAGI. The CDR3 here is CASRSGTSGYNEQFF. The DNA for the CDR3 is TGTGCCAGCAGGAGTGGGACTAGCGGCTACAATGAGCAGTTCTTC.

CDR3 sequence: CASKRPGVLYEQYF. CDR3 nucleotide sequence: TGTGCCAGCAAACGACCTGGGGTCCTCTACGAGCAGTACTTC. This chain connects TRBV28 to TRBJ2-7; no firm D call. Germline CDR1 MDHEN, CDR2 SYDVKM. V was clipped by 7 bases and J by 3 bases, with 16 bases between them. There are 14 residues in the CDR3.

The CDR3 here is CASSRGMREGAEQFF. In nucleotides, the CDR3 is TGCGCCAGCAGTCGGGGTATGCGGGAGGGTGCTGAGCAGTTCTTC. V usage is TRBV4-1 and J usage is TRBJ2-1, with 9 nucleotides matching TRBD2. The ends lost 6 bases at V and 9 bases at J; junction bases unmatched: 12. The CDR3 is 15 residues long. The germline CDR1 and CDR2 sequences are MGHRA and YSYEKL.

This chain connects TRBV27 to TRBJ2-7; the D gene could be TRBD1 or TRBD2 (5 bases each). Trimming stripped 3 bases from V and 6 bases from J, with 12 bases between. The CDR3 has 13 amino acids. Germline CDR1 and CDR2: MNHEY and SMNVEV (reference sequence). Written as DNA, the CDR3 is TGTGCCAGCAGTTTCTTTCCCGGGGCCGAGCAGTACTTC. Amino acid sequence: CASSFFPGAEQYF.

The chain has TRBV6-1 and TRBJ2-7; TRBD1 agrees at 9 bases. The CDR3 consists of 14 residues. The V segment lost 2 bases and the J segment 5 bases; nucleotides outside the gene matches: 4. Germline CDR1 MNHNS, CDR2 SASEGT. For the CDR3, the DNA is TGTGCCAGCAGTGAACCGGGACAGGGCCACGAGCAGTACTTC. The encoded protein is CASSEPGQGHEQYF.

The chain couples TRBV6-5 to TRBJ1-2; 8 bases align to TRBD1. From germline, CDR1 is MNHEY and CDR2 SVGAGI. The ends lost 0 bases at V and 5 bases at J; junction bases unmatched: 2. The CDR3 sequence is 14 residues long. The CDR3 coding sequence is TGTGCCAGCAGTTACTCGCAGGGGGCTTATGGCTACACCTTC. It specifies CASSYSQGAYGYTF.

The chain uses TRBV21-1 and TRBJ2-1; TRBD2, the D gene given by the table, was not confirmed from the DNA. TRBV21-1 is listed as a pseudogene. This CDR3 has 16 amino acids. The CDR3 protein is CASSQARPGAYNEQFF. The DNA for the CDR3 is TGTGCCAGCAGCCAGGCGAGACCGGGGGCCTACAATGAGCAGTTCTTC.